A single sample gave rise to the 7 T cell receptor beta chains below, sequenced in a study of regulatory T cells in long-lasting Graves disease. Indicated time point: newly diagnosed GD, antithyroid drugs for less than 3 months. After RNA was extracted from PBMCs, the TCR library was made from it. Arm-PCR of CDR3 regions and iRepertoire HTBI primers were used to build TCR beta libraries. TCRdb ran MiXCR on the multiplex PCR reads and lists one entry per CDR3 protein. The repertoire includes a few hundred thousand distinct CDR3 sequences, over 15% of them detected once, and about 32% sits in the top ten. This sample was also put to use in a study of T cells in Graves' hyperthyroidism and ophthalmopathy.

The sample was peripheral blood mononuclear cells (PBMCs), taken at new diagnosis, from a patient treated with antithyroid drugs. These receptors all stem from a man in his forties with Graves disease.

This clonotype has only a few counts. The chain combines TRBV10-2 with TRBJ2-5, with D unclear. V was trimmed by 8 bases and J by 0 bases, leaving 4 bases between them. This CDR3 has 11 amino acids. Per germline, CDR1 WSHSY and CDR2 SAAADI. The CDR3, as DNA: TGCGCCAGCCTTTACCAAGAGACCCAGTACTTC. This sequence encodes CASLYQETQYF.

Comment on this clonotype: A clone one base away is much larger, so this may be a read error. CDR3 nucleotides: TGTGCCAGCAGCCAAGATGCAGCGGGGGGAGTCAGAGCTTTCTTT. Protein product: CASSQDAAGGVRAFF. This chain uses TRBV4-2 with TRBJ1-1, with D possibly TRBD1 on 5 matching bases. CDR3 length: 15 residues. V lost 0 bases and J 10 bases, leaving 18 bases between the germline ends. Germline CDR1 is LGHNA and CDR2 is YNFKEQ.

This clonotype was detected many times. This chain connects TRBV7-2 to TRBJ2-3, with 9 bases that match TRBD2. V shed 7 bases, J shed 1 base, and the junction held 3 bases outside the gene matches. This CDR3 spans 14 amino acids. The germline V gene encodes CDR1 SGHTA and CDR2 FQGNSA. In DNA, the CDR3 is TGTGCCAGCAAGGTAGCGGGGGGCACAGATACGCAGTATTTT. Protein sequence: CASKVAGGTDTQYF. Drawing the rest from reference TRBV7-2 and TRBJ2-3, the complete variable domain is GAGVSQSPSNKVTEKGKDVELRCDPISGHTALYWYRQSLGQGLEFLIYFQGNSAPDKSGLPSDRFSAERTGGSVSTLTIQRTQQEDSAVYLCASKVAGGTDTQYFGPGTRLTVL.

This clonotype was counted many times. In nucleotides, the CDR3 is TGTGCCAGCACCCTCCTTTTGGCAGATACGCAGTATTTT. This translates into CASTLLLADTQYF. This rearrangement joins TRBV5-5 to TRBJ2-3; D ambiguous. Germline CDR1 is SGHKS and CDR2 is YYEKEE (reference sequence). This CDR3 has 13 amino acids. V lost 6 bases and J lost 4, with 12 bases in between. Complete variable domain (other parts from reference TRBV5-5 and TRBJ2-3): DAGVTQSPTHLIKTRGQQVTLRCSPISGHKSVSWYQQVLGQGPQFIFQYYEKEERGRGNFPDRFSARQFPNYSSELNVNALLLGDSALYLCASTLLLADTQYFGPGTRLTVL.

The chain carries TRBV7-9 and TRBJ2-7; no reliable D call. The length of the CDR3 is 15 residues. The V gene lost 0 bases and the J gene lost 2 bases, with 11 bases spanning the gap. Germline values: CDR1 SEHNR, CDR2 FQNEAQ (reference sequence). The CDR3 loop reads CASSLALLSTYEQYF. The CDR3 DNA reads TGTGCCAGCAGCTTAGCGCTACTCTCAACCTACGAGCAGTACTTC. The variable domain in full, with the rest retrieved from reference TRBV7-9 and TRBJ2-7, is DTGVSQNPRHKITKRGQNVTFRCDPISEHNRLYWYRQTLGQGPEFLTYFQNEAQLEKSRLLSDRFSAERPKGSFSTLEIQRTEQGDSAMYLCASSLALLSTYEQYFGPGTRLTVT.

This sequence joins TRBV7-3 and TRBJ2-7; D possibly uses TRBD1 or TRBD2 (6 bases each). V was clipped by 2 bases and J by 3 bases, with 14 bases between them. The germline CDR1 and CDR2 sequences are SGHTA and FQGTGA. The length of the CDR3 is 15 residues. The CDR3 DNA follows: TGTGCCAGCAGCTTAGAGGGGGGCTCATACTACGAGCAGTACTTC. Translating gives CASSLEGGSYYEQYF.

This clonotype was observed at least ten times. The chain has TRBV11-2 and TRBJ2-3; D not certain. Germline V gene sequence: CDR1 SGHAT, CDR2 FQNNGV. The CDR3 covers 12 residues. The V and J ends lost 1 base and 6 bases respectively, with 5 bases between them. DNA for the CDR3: TGTGCCAGCAGCTTAGGGTGGGATACGCAGTATTTT. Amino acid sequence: CASSLGWDTQYF.